The 25 T cell receptor beta chains in this list originate from one sample, sequenced in a study of graft-versus-host responses after intestinal transplantation. These receptors lack a known antigen. Measured with immunoSEQ multiplex PCR; TCRdb has only the in-frame clones, and not every one. The sample holds tens of thousands of clones, about 90% seen once. The sequencing used unstimulated CD4+ T cells sorted from spleen or lymph node cells, collected before intestinal transplant. These receptors were obtained from a human donor who received an intestinal transplant.

This clone was counted once. This sequence joins TRBV7-6 and TRBJ2-1, with D unclear. This CDR3 has 12 amino acids. Deletions cut 2 bases from V and 5 bases from J, with 4 bases between. Germline V gene data show CDR1 as SGHVS and CDR2 as FNYEAQ. The CDR3 is CASSLPDNEQFF. In DNA form, the CDR3 reads TGTGCCAGCAGCTTACCCGACAATGAGCAGTTCTTC. The whole variable domain, filled in from reference TRBV7-6 and TRBJ2-1, reads GAGVSQSPRYKVTKRGQDVALRCDPISGHVSLYWYRQALGQGPEFLTYFNYEAQQDKSGLPNDRFSAERPEGSISTLTIQRTEQRDSAMYRCASSLPDNEQFFGPGTRLTVL.

The chain joins TRBV2 to TRBJ1-2; TRBD1 matches 10 bases. The CDR3 has 14 residues. The germline V gene has CDR1 SNHLY and CDR2 FYNNEI. With 4 bases clipped from V and 1 base from J, the junction kept 0 bases outside the gene matches. As DNA, the CDR3 is TGTGCCAGCAGTGGGGACAGGGGTAACTATGGCTACACCTTC. Its translation: CASSGDRGNYGYTF.

The rearrangement links TRBV10-3 to TRBJ2-1, with TRBD2 matching 8 bases. CDR3 size: 14 residues. Per the germline V gene, CDR1 is ENHRY and CDR2 is SYGVKD. V shed 7 bases, J shed 10 bases, and the junction held 12 bases outside the gene matches. CDR3 nucleotide sequence: TGTGCCATCACCCGATCAGCGGGAGACAGGGAGCAGTTCTTC. This encodes CAITRSAGDREQFF.

This clone was detected only once. The chain links TRBV7-6 to TRBJ2-7; the match to TRBD2 covers 11 bases. Trimming removed 0 bases from V and 0 bases from J; junction bases left unmatched: 7. CDR1 and CDR2 from the germline V gene are SGHVS and FNYEAQ. CDR3 size: 18 residues. CDR3 in amino acids: CASSLAPSGGMSSYEQYF. The CDR3 DNA is TGTGCCAGCAGCTTAGCTCCTAGCGGGGGGATGAGCTCCTACGAGCAGTACTTC.

The chain links TRBV2 to TRBJ1-2; D is unresolved. The germline CDR1 and CDR2 sequences are SNHLY and FYNNEI. V lost 7 bases and J 7 bases, leaving 19 bases between the germline ends. This CDR3 contains 14 residues. CDR3 loop: CASTEASTPLGYTF. Here the CDR3 DNA reads TGTGCCAGCACAGAGGCGTCTACCCCCCTTGGCTACACCTTC. The complete variable domain, with remaining parts taken from reference TRBV2 and TRBJ1-2, reads EPEVTQTPSHQVTQMGQEVILRCVPISNHLYFYWYRQILGQKVEFLVSFYNNEISEKSEIFDDQFSVERPDGSNFTLKIRSTKLEDSAMYFCASTEASTPLGYTFGSGTRLTVV.

The genes are TRBV16 and TRBJ2-7, with TRBD2 identical over 7 bases. This CDR3 has 12 amino acids. The V segment lost 3 bases and the J segment 12 bases; nucleotides outside the gene matches: 8. From germline, CDR1 is KGHSY and CDR2 FQNENV. The CDR3 nucleotides are TGTGCCAGCAGCCAGGGGGGGGAGTCGCGGTACTTC. Translating gives CASSQGGESRYF.

The rearrangement uses TRBV7-9 and TRBJ1-3; no firm D call. Germline loops: CDR1 SEHNR, CDR2 FQNEAQ (reference sequence). Deletions cut 5 bases from V and 1 base from J, with 18 bases between. CDR3 length: 17 residues. This CDR3 reads CASSEAQPGGSGNTIYF. As DNA, the CDR3 is TGTGCCAGCAGCGAGGCCCAACCTGGAGGGTCTGGAAACACCATATATTTT.

This chain joins TRBV7-3 and TRBJ1-6; D gene ambiguous. Per the germline V gene, CDR1 is SGHTA and CDR2 is FQGTGA. The CDR3 spans 14 residues. V lost 1 base to trimming and J lost 3 bases, with 4 bases between them. The chain's CDR3 is CASSLKRYNSPLHF. The CDR3 DNA follows: TGTGCCAGCAGCTTAAAGCGCTATAATTCACCCCTCCACTTT.

This rearrangement joins TRBV5-1 to TRBJ1-2; perhaps TRBD1 as D (6 bases). The CDR3 sequence is 14 residues long. The germline V gene encodes CDR1 SGHRS and CDR2 YFSETQ. V was pared by 4 bases and J by 6 bases, with 16 bases between. The CDR3 loop reads CASSGSGGWDGYTF. CDR3 nucleotide sequence: TGCGCCAGCAGCGGATCGGGGGGCTGGGATGGCTACACCTTC.

The CDR3 protein is CASSLTLAGAETQYF. In DNA form, the CDR3 reads TGTGCCAGCAGCCTTACACTAGCGGGGGCGGAGACCCAGTACTTC. V usage is TRBV7-3 and J usage is TRBJ2-5, with 11 nucleotides matching TRBD2. The CDR3 covers 15 residues. Trimming at V came to 5 bases and at J to 5 bases, leaving 7 bases not matched to a gene. Germline loops: CDR1 SGHTA, CDR2 FQGTGA.

This clone was seen a few times. This rearrangement joins TRBV19 to TRBJ1-6, with D perhaps matching TRBD1 (5 bases). The V gene lost 3 bases and the J gene lost 6 bases, with 9 bases spanning the gap. The CDR3 contains 14 residues. The germline V gene has CDR1 LNHDA and CDR2 SQIVND (reference sequence). The CDR3 sequence is CASSIGGGNSPLHF. Written as DNA, the CDR3 is TGTGCCAGTAGTATCGGGGGGGGTAATTCACCCCTCCACTTT.

CDR3 coding DNA: TGTGCCAGCAGCACCATTGGCCAGGGAGGCAGGTACGAGCAGTACTTC. This translates into CASSTIGQGGRYEQYF. The V and J genes are TRBV5-4 and TRBJ2-7; TRBD2 might be the D (6 bases). Trimming stripped 4 bases from V and 4 bases from J, with 21 bases between. The CDR3 is made up of 16 amino acids. Germline V CDR1 and CDR2: SGHNT, YYREEE (reference sequence).

This rearrangement joins TRBV7-2 to TRBJ1-1, with 7 bases fitting TRBD1. CDR1 and CDR2 (germline): SGHTA, FQGNSA. Trimming removed 5 bases from V and 4 bases from J; junction bases left unmatched: 13. The CDR3 sequence is 16 residues long. The chain's CDR3 is CASSDLRGALSTEAFF. The DNA for the CDR3 is TGTGCCAGCAGCGACCTCAGGGGGGCCCTGTCCACTGAAGCTTTCTTT.

The chain combines TRBV9 with TRBJ1-4; D gene unclear. The CDR3 has 14 amino acids. Trimming cost V 2 bases and J 7 bases, with 12 bases left between them. From germline, CDR1 is SGDLS and CDR2 YYNGEE. The CDR3 here is CASSVGPEGEKLFF. CDR3 in DNA: TGTGCCAGCAGCGTGGGTCCCGAGGGTGAAAAACTGTTTTTT.

The rearrangement links TRBV10-3 to TRBJ2-7, with D maybe TRBD1 (6 bases). Trimming pared 10 bases from V and 5 bases from J, leaving 18 bases between. Germline lookup yields CDR1 ENHRY and CDR2 SYGVKD. There are 13 residues in the CDR3. The CDR3 loop is CATLQGSRNEQYF. In DNA form, the CDR3 reads TGTGCCACATTACAGGGATCAAGGAACGAGCAGTACTTC.

V gene TRBV6-5 combines with J gene TRBJ2-5; TRBD1 aligns across 7 bases. The CDR3 runs 15 residues. CDR1 MNHEY and CDR2 SVGAGI come from the germline V gene. The junction had 12 bases not matched to a gene; V was cut back by 6 bases and J by 5 bases. The DNA for the CDR3 is TGTGCCAGCAGAAAAGGACAGGAAAGGTGGGAGACCCAGTACTTC. This gives the protein CASRKGQERWETQYF.

The genes are TRBV25-1 and TRBJ2-2; D may be TRBD2 (7 bases). Trimming stripped 6 bases from V and 6 bases from J, with 14 bases between. This CDR3 has 14 amino acids. Germline CDR1 MGHDK, CDR2 SYGVNS. CDR3 loop: CASRPREGAGELFF. CDR3 in DNA: TGTGCCAGCAGACCCAGGGAGGGGGCCGGGGAGCTGTTTTTT.

This chain links TRBV6-5 with TRBJ1-2, with 9 bases lining up with TRBD1. The CDR3 runs 14 residues. Germline CDR1 is MNHEY and CDR2 is SVGAGI. The V and J ends lost 6 bases and 8 bases, in that order; junction bases with no gene match: 10. Written as DNA, the CDR3 is TGTGCCAGCAGGGCACTACAGGGGGCGGAGGGCTACACCTTC. Translating gives CASRALQGAEGYTF.

The chain links TRBV10-2 to TRBJ1-3; 7 bases match TRBD1. From germline, CDR1 is WSHSY and CDR2 SAAADI. The trim removed 7 bases at V and 0 bases at J, leaving 6 bases unmatched. The CDR3 length is 15 residues. The CDR3 loop reads CASNPGTDSGNTIYF. The CDR3 nucleotides are TGCGCCAGCAACCCCGGGACAGACTCTGGAAACACCATATATTTT.

V and J are TRBV5-1 and TRBJ2-7; the D is unclear. CDR3 length equals 13 residues. V was clipped by 4 bases and J by 4 bases, with 12 bases between them. Germline CDR1 and CDR2: SGHRS and YFSETQ. CDR3 sequence: CASSGTTGYEQYF. CDR3 sequence (DNA): TGCGCCAGCAGCGGCACGACGGGTTACGAGCAGTACTTC.

This chain links TRBV2 with TRBJ1-5; a weak D match, TRBD1 (5 bases). Germline CDR1 is SNHLY and CDR2 is FYNNEI. Deletions cut 6 bases from V and 3 bases from J, with 15 bases between. CDR3 size: 15 residues. DNA of the CDR3: TGTGCCAGCAGGCCCGAAGGGGCCCCCAATCAGCCCCAGCATTTT. Protein product: CASRPEGAPNQPQHF.

This chain joins TRBV2 and TRBJ1-5; D not resolved. From germline, CDR1 is SNHLY and CDR2 FYNNEI. Between the trimmed V and J ends, which lost 4 bases and 2 bases, there was a span of 6 bases. The CDR3 length is 13 residues. The CDR3 reads CASSVSGNQPQHF. The CDR3 coding sequence is TGTGCCAGCAGTGTCAGTGGCAATCAGCCCCAGCATTTT.

This chain uses TRBV19 with TRBJ2-1, with 7 bases fitting TRBD2. V lost 5 bases to trimming and J lost 0 bases; unmatched junction nucleotides: 4. This CDR3 is built from 15 residues. Germline CDR1 and CDR2: LNHDA and SQIVND (reference sequence). CDR3 region: CASSELASSYNEQFF. In DNA, the CDR3 is TGTGCCAGTAGTGAACTAGCGAGCTCCTACAATGAGCAGTTCTTC.

The chain carries TRBV6-5 and TRBJ1-2; 8 nucleotides line up with TRBD1. The length of the CDR3 is 14 residues. Germline CDR1 and CDR2: MNHEY and SVGAGI. With 6 bases clipped from V and 7 bases from J, the junction kept 10 bases outside the gene matches. The CDR3 DNA is TGTGCCAGCAGGCCACAGGGGGATTCGGGTGGCTACACCTTC. Its translation is CASRPQGDSGGYTF.

The rearrangement links TRBV6-1 to TRBJ2-2, with a possible D match to TRBD2 (5 bases). V was clipped by 6 bases and J by 0 bases, with 11 bases between them. Germline CDR1 and CDR2: MNHNS and SASEGT. The CDR3 is 15 residues long. The CDR3 DNA reads TGTGCCAGCAGGGGCAGCGGCACGAACACCGGGGAGCTGTTTTTT. Protein product: CASRGSGTNTGELFF.